The present entry profiles one TCR beta chain with its context. Its antigen is still unknown. This CDR3 is also generated by other DNA sequences in the sample. Recent acute infections and vaccinations were absent in the healthy HIV-negative adult donors. This sample stems from a study of shared clonotypes between healthy human individuals. Overall study findings and caveats: Naive subsets usually exceeded memory subsets in estimated richness. In contrast to clonotypes shared by all four donors, non-shared clonotypes had lower generation probabilities.

Method: immunoSEQ multiplex PCR; TCRdb's copy keeps in-frame clones and lacks some. The sample yields more than 1.2 million clones, 98% to 99% seen once. Source material: naive CD4+ T cells sorted from blood. The subset is: CD45RA+ positively selected. The receptor was isolated from a man aged 30 to 45 in good health.

CDR3: CASSVSGGNNEQFF. The CDR3 DNA reads as TGTGCCAGCAGCGTATCGGGCGGCAACAATGAGCAGTTCTTC. This chain uses TRBV9 with TRBJ2-1, with D uncertain. This CDR3 region has 14 residues. Germline V lookup: CDR1 SGDLS, CDR2 YYNGEE. Trimming left V 1 base short and J 5 bases short, with 10 bases between.